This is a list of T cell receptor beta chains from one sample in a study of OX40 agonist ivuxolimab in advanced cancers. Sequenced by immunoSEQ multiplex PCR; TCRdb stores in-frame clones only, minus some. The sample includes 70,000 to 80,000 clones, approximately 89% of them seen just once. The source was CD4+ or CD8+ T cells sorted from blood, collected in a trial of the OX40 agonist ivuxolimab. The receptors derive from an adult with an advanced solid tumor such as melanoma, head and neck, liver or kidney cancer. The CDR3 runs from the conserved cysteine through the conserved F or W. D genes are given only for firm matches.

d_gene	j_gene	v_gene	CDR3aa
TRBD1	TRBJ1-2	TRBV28	CASRTTGSNYGYTF
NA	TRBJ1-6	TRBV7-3	CASSTPRGSPLHF
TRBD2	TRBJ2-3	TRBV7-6	CASSLVGRAITQYF
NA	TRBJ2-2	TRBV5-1	CASSLMGEVGELFF
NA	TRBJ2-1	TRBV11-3	CASSALGSSYNEQFF
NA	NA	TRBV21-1	CASSRPGQGSISSYEQYF
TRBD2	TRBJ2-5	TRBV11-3	CASSLGISGLFDQETQYF
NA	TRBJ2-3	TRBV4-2	CASSLTMDTQYF
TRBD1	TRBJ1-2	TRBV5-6	CASSRDRANYGYTF
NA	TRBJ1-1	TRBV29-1	CSVGRTSNTEAFF
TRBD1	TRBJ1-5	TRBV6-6	CASSGQGGVNQPQHF
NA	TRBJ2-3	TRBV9	CASSVGSSGYTDTQYF
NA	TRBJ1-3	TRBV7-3	CASSLRVASSGNTIYF
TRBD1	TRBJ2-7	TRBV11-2	CASSAGQGYEQYF
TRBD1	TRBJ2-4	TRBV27	CASSRQGTGIQYF